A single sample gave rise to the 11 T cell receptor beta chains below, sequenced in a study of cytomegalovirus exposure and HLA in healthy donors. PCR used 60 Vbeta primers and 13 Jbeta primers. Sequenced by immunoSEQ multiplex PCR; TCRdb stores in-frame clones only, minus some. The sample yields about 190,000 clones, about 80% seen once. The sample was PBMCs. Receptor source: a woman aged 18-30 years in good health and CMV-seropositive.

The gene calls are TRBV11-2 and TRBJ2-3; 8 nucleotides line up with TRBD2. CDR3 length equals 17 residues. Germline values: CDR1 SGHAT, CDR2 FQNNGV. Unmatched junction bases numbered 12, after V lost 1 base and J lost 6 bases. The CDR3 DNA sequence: TGTGCCAGCAGCTTAGTGATCAGCGGGAGTGGGATCGATACGCAGTATTTT. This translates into CASSLVISGSGIDTQYF.

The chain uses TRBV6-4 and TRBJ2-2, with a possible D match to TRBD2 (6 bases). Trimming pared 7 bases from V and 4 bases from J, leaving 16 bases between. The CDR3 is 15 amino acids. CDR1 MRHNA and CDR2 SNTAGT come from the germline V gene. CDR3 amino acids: CASKLDGGSTGELFF. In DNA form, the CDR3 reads TGTGCCAGCAAGCTGGATGGGGGGAGCACCGGGGAGCTGTTTTTT.

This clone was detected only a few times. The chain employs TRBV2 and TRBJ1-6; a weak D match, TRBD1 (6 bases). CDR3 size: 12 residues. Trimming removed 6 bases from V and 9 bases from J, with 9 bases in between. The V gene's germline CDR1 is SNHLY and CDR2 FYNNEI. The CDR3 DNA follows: TGTGCCAGCAGAGGCAGGGGTTCACCCCTCCACTTT. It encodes CASRGRGSPLHF.

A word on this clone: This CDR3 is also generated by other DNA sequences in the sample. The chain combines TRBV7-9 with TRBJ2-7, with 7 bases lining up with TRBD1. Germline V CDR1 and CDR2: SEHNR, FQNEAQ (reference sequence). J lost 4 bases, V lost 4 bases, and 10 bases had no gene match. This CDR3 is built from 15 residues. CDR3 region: CASSSEQGSAYEQYF. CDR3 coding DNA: TGTGCCAGCAGCTCCGAACAGGGGTCGGCATACGAGCAGTACTTC.

Here the CDR3 reads CASINTGGSGETQYF. The CDR3 DNA sequence: TGTGCCAGCATTAACACAGGGGGCTCGGGGGAGACCCAGTACTTC. The chain carries TRBV6-5 and TRBJ2-5; 9 bases agree with TRBD1. V lost 7 bases to trimming and J lost 5 bases; unmatched junction nucleotides: 11. CDR1 is MNHEY and CDR2 is SVGAGI in the germline V gene. The CDR3 consists of 15 residues.

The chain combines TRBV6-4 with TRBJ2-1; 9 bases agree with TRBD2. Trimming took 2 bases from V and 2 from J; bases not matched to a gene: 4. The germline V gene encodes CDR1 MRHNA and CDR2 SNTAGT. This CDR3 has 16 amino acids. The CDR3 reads CASSDEGGGAYNEQFF. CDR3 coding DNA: TGTGCCAGCAGTGACGAGGGCGGGGGGGCCTACAATGAGCAGTTCTTC.

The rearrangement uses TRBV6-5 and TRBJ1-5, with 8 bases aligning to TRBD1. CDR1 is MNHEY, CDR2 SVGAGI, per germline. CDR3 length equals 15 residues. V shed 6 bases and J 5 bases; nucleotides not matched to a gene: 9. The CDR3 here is CASSPGQGGYQPQHF. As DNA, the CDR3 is TGTGCCAGCAGCCCTGGACAGGGCGGGTATCAGCCCCAGCATTTT.

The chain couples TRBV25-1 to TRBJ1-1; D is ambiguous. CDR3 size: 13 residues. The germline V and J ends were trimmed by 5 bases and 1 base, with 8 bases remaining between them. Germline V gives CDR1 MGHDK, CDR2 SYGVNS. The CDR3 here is CASSRNRNTEAFF. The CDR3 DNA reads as TGTGCCAGCAGTAGAAATAGGAACACTGAAGCTTTCTTT.

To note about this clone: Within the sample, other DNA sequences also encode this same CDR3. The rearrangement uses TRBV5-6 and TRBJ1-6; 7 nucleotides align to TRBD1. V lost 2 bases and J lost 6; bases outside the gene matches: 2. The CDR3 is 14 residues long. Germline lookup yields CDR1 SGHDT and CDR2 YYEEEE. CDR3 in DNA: TGTGCCAGCAGCTTAGGGACAGTTAATTCACCCCTCCACTTT. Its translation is CASSLGTVNSPLHF.

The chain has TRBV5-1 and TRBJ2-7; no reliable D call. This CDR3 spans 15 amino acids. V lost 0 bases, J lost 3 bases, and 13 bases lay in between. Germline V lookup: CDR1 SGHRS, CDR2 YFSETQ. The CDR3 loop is CASSLGHNPFYEQYF. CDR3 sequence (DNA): TGCGCCAGCAGCTTGGGGCACAACCCCTTCTACGAGCAGTACTTC.

CDR3 amino acids: CASSRTENYNEQFF. DNA of the CDR3: TGTGCCAGCAGTCGGACAGAGAATTACAATGAGCAGTTCTTC. The chain uses TRBV2 and TRBJ2-1, with D perhaps TRBD1 (6 bases). The V end was cut by 5 bases, the J end by 4 bases, with 12 bases between. CDR3 length: 14 residues. In germline, CDR1 is SNHLY, CDR2 FYNNEI.